This passage covers 27 T cell receptor beta chains from one sample sequenced in a study of cytomegalovirus exposure and HLA in healthy donors. The primer mix had 60 Vbeta and 13 Jbeta primers. Sequencing was performed with immunoSEQ multiplex PCR; in TCRdb, only in-frame clones are kept and a portion is missing. The sample holds around 99,000 clones, over 75% seen once. The sequencing input was PBMCs. The receptors come from a man aged 30 to 45 in good health and CMV-seronegative.

This clone has only one observation. The chain recombines TRBV9 with TRBJ2-2; 8 bases agree with TRBD2. Looked up from germline, CDR1 is SGDLS and CDR2 is YYNGEE. This CDR3 spans 15 amino acids. Trimming took 0 bases from V and 7 from J; bases not matched to a gene: 5. The CDR3 coding sequence is TGTGCCAGCAGCGTAGAGGTTAGCGGGGTCGGGGAGCTGTTTTTT. Encoded protein: CASSVEVSGVGELFF.

The CDR3: CASSRPGSSDYGYTF. The CDR3 nucleotides read TGTGCCAGCAGCCGCCCAGGCTCCTCTGACTATGGCTACACCTTC. This chain connects TRBV7-9 to TRBJ1-2; the D is unclear. From germline, CDR1 is SEHNR and CDR2 FQNEAQ (reference sequence). Trimming removed 5 bases at V and 3 bases at J, with 16 bases between. CDR3 length equals 15 residues. The full variable domain, in which reference TRBV7-9 and TRBJ1-2 provide the parts outside the CDR3, is DTGVSQNPRHKITKRGQNVTFRCDPISEHNRLYWYRQTLGQGPEFLTYFQNEAQLEKSRLLSDRFSAERPKGSFSTLEIQRTEQGDSAMYLCASSRPGSSDYGYTFGSGTRLTVV.

The V gene is TRBV5-8, the J gene TRBJ2-5; no definite D call. The ends were cut back, 3 bases at V and 5 bases at J, with 14 bases in the middle. The germline gives CDR1 SGHTS, CDR2 YDEGEE. The CDR3 runs 14 residues. CDR3: CASSYRSSSETQYF. CDR3 sequence (DNA): TGTGCCAGCAGCTATCGGAGTAGCTCGGAGACCCAGTACTTC. The variable domain in full, with the rest retrieved from reference TRBV5-8 and TRBJ2-5, is EAGVTQSPTHLIKTRGQQATLRCSPISGHTSVYWYQQALGLGLQFLLWYDEGEERNRGNFPPRFSGRQFPNYSSELNVNALELEDSALYLCASSYRSSSETQYFGPGTRLLVL.

Worth noting for this clone: Other DNA variants within this sample encode the same CDR3. The J gene is TRBJ1-2, the V gene TRBV27; D is ambiguous. CDR1 and CDR2 from the germline V gene are MNHEY and SMNVEV (reference sequence). The CDR3 contains 13 residues. V lost 2 bases, J lost 1 base, and 5 bases lay in between. The CDR3 DNA follows: TGTGCCAGCAGTTTAGGCCTTAACTATGGCTACACCTTC. It encodes CASSLGLNYGYTF.

The table lists this clone with a few counts. This chain uses TRBV7-9 with TRBJ1-1, with 7 bases fitting TRBD1. The CDR3 is 14 amino acids. V shed 2 bases, J shed 3 bases, and the junction held 3 bases outside the gene matches. CDR1 is SEHNR, CDR2 FQNEAQ, per germline (reference sequence). The CDR3 DNA is TGTGCCAGCAGCTTAACAGGGGCCCACACTGAAGCTTTCTTT. Amino acids: CASSLTGAHTEAFF.

CDR3 DNA: TGTGCCAGCAGCTCTATTCTGACAGATACGCAGTATTTT. Protein: CASSSILTDTQYF. The rearrangement links TRBV11-3 to TRBJ2-3, with D unclear. The V gene lost 4 bases and the J gene lost 3 bases, with 8 bases spanning the gap. The CDR3 has 13 amino acids. Germline values: CDR1 SGHNT, CDR2 YENEEA.

V and J are TRBV9 and TRBJ2-7, with D possibly being TRBD1 (5 bases). Germline-derived CDR1 and CDR2 are SGDLS and YYNGEE. The CDR3 has 13 amino acids. Trimming took 0 bases from V and 4 from J, leaving 8 bases between them. As DNA, the CDR3 is TGTGCCAGCAGCGTAGAGACAGCTTACGAGCAGTACTTC. Its protein is CASSVETAYEQYF.

CDR3 nucleotides: TGCAGCGTTGAAGATCCCAACAGACCTTGGGGCACAGATACGCAGTATTTT. Translated, it gives CSVEDPNRPWGTDTQYF. The J gene is TRBJ2-3, the V gene TRBV29-1; no firm D call. Germline V gene sequence: CDR1 SQVTM, CDR2 ANQGSEA. This CDR3 is 17 amino acids long. Trimming shortened V by 0 bases and J by 1 base, and 17 bases separated the two germline ends.

The rearrangement links TRBV6-5 to TRBJ2-1, with 13 positions matching TRBD2. V was pared by 4 bases and J by 4 bases, with 4 bases of the junction left unmatched. CDR1 is MNHEY and CDR2 is SVGAGI in the germline V gene. The CDR3 loop spans 16 amino acids. CDR3 DNA: TGTGCCAGCAGTTGGACTAGCGGGGGCCCATACAATGAGCAGTTCTTC. Translating it yields CASSWTSGGPYNEQFF.

This clone was counted between two and nine times. The chain couples TRBV10-1 to TRBJ2-3; tentatively, D is TRBD1 (6 bases). Trimming removed 6 bases from V and 6 bases from J, with 16 bases in between. Per the germline V gene, CDR1 is WNHNN and CDR2 is SYGVQD (reference sequence). This CDR3 is built from 14 residues. The CDR3 loop is CASSFGGQRDTQYF. CDR3 DNA sequence: TGCGCCAGCAGCTTTGGGGGCCAGCGGGATACGCAGTATTTT.

This chain links TRBV25-1 with TRBJ2-5; tentative D call: TRBD2 (7 bases). The assigned J gene may be wrong: the sequence end matches TRBJ2-7 better. The germline V gene has CDR1 MGHDK and CDR2 SYGVNS. The CDR3 is made up of 14 amino acids. CDR3 loop: CASSEQGGGYEQYF. CDR3 sequence (DNA): TGTGCCAGCAGTGAACAAGGGGGGGGCTACGAGCAGTACTTC.

V gene TRBV19 combines with J gene TRBJ2-7; 7 bases match TRBD2. V shed 3 bases, J shed 2 bases, and the junction held 4 bases outside the gene matches. In germline, CDR1 is LNHDA, CDR2 SQIVND (reference sequence). The CDR3 has 14 amino acids. In DNA, the CDR3 is TGTGCCAGTAGTATCCAGCGGGGAGCCTACGAGCAGTACTTC. Protein: CASSIQRGAYEQYF. The full variable domain, completed using reference TRBV19 and TRBJ2-7, is DGGITQSPKYLFRKEGQNVTLSCEQNLNHDAMYWYRQDPGQGLRLIYYSQIVNDFQKGDIAEGYSVSREKKESFPLTVTSAQKNPTAFYLCASSIQRGAYEQYFGPGTRLTVT.

This clone has more than one count but fewer than ten. The chain uses TRBV6-5 and TRBJ1-4, with 7 bases matching TRBD1. The CDR3 covers 14 residues. V shed 5 bases and J 5 bases; nucleotides not matched to a gene: 5. Looked up from germline, CDR1 is MNHEY and CDR2 is SVGAGI. The CDR3 DNA is TGTGCCAGCAGTGCCCGGGACAGAAATGAAAAACTGTTTTTT. Protein sequence: CASSARDRNEKLFF.

The J gene is TRBJ1-1, the V gene TRBV2; D unclear. Germline CDR1 and CDR2: SNHLY and FYNNEI. Between the trimmed V and J ends, which lost 8 bases and 1 base, there was a span of 11 bases. The CDR3 consists of 13 residues. The CDR3 bases are TGTGCCAGCGGAGCTTATAAGAACACTGAAGCTTTCTTT. Amino acids: CASGAYKNTEAFF.

The chain combines TRBV5-1 with TRBJ1-2; D is possibly TRBD1 (5 bases). CDR3 length: 14 amino acids. V gave up 0 bases and J gave up 7 bases, with 13 bases separating them. Germline V gives CDR1 SGHRS, CDR2 YFSETQ. CDR3 in amino acids: CASSLELDIGGYTF. DNA for the CDR3: TGCGCCAGCAGCTTGGAACTGGACATCGGTGGCTACACCTTC.

This clone was observed a few times. CDR3 region: CASSVDSKISEQYF. The CDR3 nucleotides are TGTGCCAGCAGTGTGGACAGTAAGATCTCCGAGCAGTACTTC. This rearrangement joins TRBV6-1 to TRBJ2-7; TRBD1 might be the D (6 bases). The CDR3 has 14 amino acids. CDR1 is MNHNS, CDR2 SASEGT, per germline. Trimming removed 4 bases at V and 6 bases at J, with 16 bases between.

The chain has TRBV5-1 and TRBJ2-5; tentative D call: TRBD1 (6 bases). Trimming removed 4 bases at V and 10 bases at J, with 17 bases between. CDR3 length equals 13 residues. Germline CDR1 and CDR2: SGHRS and YFSETQ. Written as DNA, the CDR3 is TGCGCCAGCAGCCTGGACAGTCCCTTGGACCAGTACTTC. Protein product: CASSLDSPLDQYF.

The rearrangement uses TRBV19 and TRBJ2-7; D call uncertain. The V end lost 5 bases, the J end lost 1 base, and 9 bases lay between the germline ends. The V gene's germline CDR1 is LNHDA and CDR2 SQIVND (reference sequence). The length of the CDR3 is 13 residues. Here the CDR3 reads CASSAAVSYEQYF. CDR3 sequence (DNA): TGTGCCAGTAGTGCCGCGGTTTCCTACGAGCAGTACTTC.

The CDR3 region is CAWSRGVSGSYEQYF. The CDR3 DNA reads as TGTGCCTGGAGCCGGGGTGTGTCGGGGAGTTACGAGCAGTACTTC. J is TRBJ2-7 and V is TRBV30; D might be TRBD2 (5 bases). Germline-derived CDR1 and CDR2 are GTSNPN and SVGIG (reference sequence). Trimming removed 3 bases at V and 4 bases at J, with 19 bases between. The CDR3 runs 15 residues. Complete variable domain (other parts from reference TRBV30 and TRBJ2-7): SQTIHQWPATLVQPVGSPLSLECTVEGTSNPNLYWYRQAAGRGLQLLFYSVGIGQISSEVPQNLSASRPQDRQFILSSKKLLLSDSGFYLCAWSRGVSGSYEQYFGPGTRLTVT.

This rearrangement joins TRBV2 to TRBJ1-1; D is unresolved. The germline V gene has CDR1 SNHLY and CDR2 FYNNEI. V was clipped by 6 bases and J by 3 bases, with 11 bases between them. The CDR3 totals 13 residues. The CDR3: CASSMSQYTEAFF. The CDR3 DNA sequence: TGTGCCAGCAGCATGTCGCAGTACACTGAAGCTTTCTTT.

This sequence joins TRBV7-8 and TRBJ2-7; TRBD1 agrees at 8 bases. The CDR3 runs 13 residues. Germline V gives CDR1 SGHVS, CDR2 FQNEAQ. V lost 8 bases, J lost 6 bases, and 9 bases stayed unmatched. CDR3: CASAPPGGFEQYF. The CDR3 DNA reads TGTGCCAGCGCCCCCCCAGGGGGCTTCGAGCAGTACTTC.

A few counts support this clone. The J gene is TRBJ1-4, the V gene TRBV5-1; a possible D gene is TRBD1 (6 bases). V gave up 4 bases and J gave up 0 bases, with 10 bases separating them. Germline lookup yields CDR1 SGHRS and CDR2 YFSETQ. The CDR3 runs 15 residues. The CDR3 loop is CASSPGQPTNEKLFF. CDR3 bases: TGCGCCAGCAGCCCCGGACAGCCAACTAATGAAAAACTGTTTTTT.

This clone occurred a few times. V and J are TRBV28 and TRBJ2-7; 9 nucleotides match TRBD2. Germline trimming cut 6 bases from V and 4 bases from J; bases unmatched to any gene: 16. The CDR3 runs 17 residues. The germline V gene encodes CDR1 MDHEN and CDR2 SYDVKM. The CDR3: CASSGELAGTVGYEQYF. CDR3 bases: TGTGCCAGCAGCGGGGAACTAGCGGGTACAGTGGGTTACGAGCAGTACTTC.

V is TRBV5-6 and J is TRBJ1-6, with 9 bases identical to TRBD1. V lost 6 bases, J lost 4 bases, and 8 bases stayed unmatched. This CDR3 has 16 amino acids. Germline V lookup: CDR1 SGHDT, CDR2 YYEEEE. The CDR3 DNA follows: TGTGCCAGCACCCCGGGACAGGGATTATATAATTCACCCCTCCACTTT. Encoded protein: CASTPGQGLYNSPLHF.

V usage is TRBV6-4 and J usage is TRBJ2-3, with a tentative D call TRBD2 (6 bases). The CDR3 sequence is 14 residues long. Germline-derived CDR1 and CDR2 are MRHNA and SNTAGT. Trimming shortened V by 6 bases and J by 6 bases, and 16 bases separated the two germline ends. CDR3 nucleotide sequence: TGTGCCAGCAGACGAGCCGGGCTAGCGGATACGCAGTATTTT. As protein: CASRRAGLADTQYF.

V gene TRBV19 combines with J gene TRBJ2-2; 8 bases fit TRBD1. V was pared by 7 bases and J by 3 bases, with 7 bases of the junction left unmatched. This CDR3 spans 15 amino acids. Germline V lookup: CDR1 LNHDA, CDR2 SQIVND (reference sequence). The DNA of the CDR3 is TGTGCCAGTACCTCAGACAGGGGACACACCGGGGAGCTGTTTTTT. Translating it yields CASTSDRGHTGELFF.

For the CDR3, the DNA is TGTGCCAGCAGCTTAGCGGGAACCACCGGGGAGCTGTTTTTT. This translates into CASSLAGTTGELFF. V and J are TRBV7-3 and TRBJ2-2; D is perhaps TRBD2 (6 bases). V lost 2 bases and J lost 4, with 8 bases in between. The CDR3 extends over 14 amino acids. The germline CDR1 and CDR2 sequences are SGHTA and FQGTGA.